These 19 T cell receptor beta chains share one sample of origin, sequenced in a study of molecular identifiers for immune sequencing clone quantification. TCRdb used MiXCR to reprocess the PCR reads, holding one entry per CDR3 protein. The data hold some 580,000 distinct CDR3 sequences, with roughly 27% observed a single time. The sample consisted of naive CD8+ T cells from blood, with Jurkat cell RNA spiked in. Subset of the sample: FACS-sorted CD8+CD4-CCR7+CD45RA+ naive T cells. The receptors shown here come from a human donor in good health. Some libraries in this study had Jurkat cell RNA spiked in.

This clonotype was detected ten times or more. The chain is built from TRBV7-9 and TRBJ2-1; weak D call: TRBD2 (6 bases). Germline loops: CDR1 SEHNR, CDR2 FQNEAQ (reference sequence). The CDR3 consists of 14 residues. The ends were cut back, 1 base at V and 7 bases at J, with 11 bases in the middle. The DNA for the CDR3 is TGTGCCAGCAGCTTAGGACTAGGTCTAAATGAGCAGTTCTTC. Amino acid sequence: CASSLGLGLNEQFF.

With regard to this clonotype: Mismatch with germline at one junction end may stem from a read error. The chain couples TRBV20-1 to TRBJ2-7; D remains unclear. Germline CDR1 reads DFQATT; CDR2 reads SNEGSKA (reference sequence). The CDR3 loop spans 13 amino acids. The CDR3 loop reads CGARVRSSYEQYF. The DNA of the CDR3 is TGCGGTGCTAGAGTGCGGAGCTCCTACGAGCAGTACTTC.

The genes are TRBV30 and TRBJ2-3, with 10 bases lining up with TRBD2. Trimming at V came to 2 bases and at J to 6 bases, leaving 8 bases not matched to a gene. Germline CDR1 is GTSNPN and CDR2 is SVGIG (reference sequence). The CDR3 is made up of 15 amino acids. In nucleotides, the CDR3 is TGTGCCTGGAGTTTAGCGGGGGGCAAGGCCGATACGCAGTATTTT. It codes for CAWSLAGGKADTQYF.

Regarding this clonotype: A read error is possible here, since a much larger clone lies one base away. In nucleotides, the CDR3 is TGTGCCAGCAGCTCTAGTCCCGGGGCCCTAGCGGGGGGACTAAGGTACGAGCAGTACTTC. Translating it yields CASSSSPGALAGGLRYEQYF. The chain combines TRBV7-9 with TRBJ2-7; the match to TRBD2 covers 11 bases. The J segment lost 4 bases and the V segment lost 4 bases, leaving 21 bases of the junction unmatched. The germline V gene has CDR1 SEHNR and CDR2 FQNEAQ (reference sequence). The CDR3 is 20 amino acids.

With regard to this clonotype: A much larger clone differs by one base, so this may be a read error. The chain employs TRBV4-1 and TRBJ2-7; TRBD2 matches 9 bases. Germline-derived CDR1 and CDR2 are MGHRA and YSYEKL. The CDR3 contains 15 residues. With V trimmed by 1 base and J by 4 bases, 5 bases remained unmatched. The CDR3 region is CASSQGGLAGYEQYF. CDR3 bases: TGCGCCAGCAGCCAAGGGGGGCTAGCGGGGTACGAGCAGTACTTC.

This clonotype has at least ten counts. CDR3 sequence reads: CASSYSTQSGYTF. CDR3 nucleotides: TGTGCCAGCAGTTACTCGACCCAGTCTGGCTACACCTTC. The V call is TRBV6-5, the J call TRBJ1-2; D is undetermined. CDR3 length: 13 amino acids. Per the germline V gene, CDR1 is MNHEY and CDR2 is SVGAGI. Trimming cost V 0 bases and J 7 bases, with 9 bases left between them.

A word on this clonotype: It may be a read error: a sequence one base away is much more abundant. Without the conserved terminal phenylalanine or tryptophan, this CDR3 likely stems from a read error. The rearrangement uses TRBV28 and TRBJ2-3; 10 nucleotides align to TRBD2. The CDR3 extends over 16 amino acids. Germline V gene sequence: CDR1 MDHEN, CDR2 SYDVKM. Trimming at V came to 4 bases and at J to 5 bases, leaving 9 bases not matched to a gene. As DNA, the CDR3 is TGTGCCAGCAGTTACCCTAGCGGGAGCTCAGTAGATACGCAGTATTTA. Translating gives CASSYPSGSSVDTQYL.

The chain joins TRBV20-1 to TRBJ2-5, with a tentative D call TRBD1 (5 bases). The CDR3 length is 16 residues. Germline CDR1 reads DFQATT; CDR2 reads SNEGSKA (reference sequence). Between the trimmed V and J ends, which lost 3 bases and 4 bases, there was a span of 21 bases. CDR3: CSASTGIGWSRETQYF. In DNA, the CDR3 is TGCAGTGCTAGCACAGGCATAGGGTGGTCAAGAGAGACCCAGTACTTC.

This clonotype was seen ten or more times. This chain joins TRBV7-9 and TRBJ2-2; 7 bases line up with TRBD1. Germline lookup yields CDR1 SEHNR and CDR2 FQNEAQ (reference sequence). V shed 4 bases, J shed 1 base, and the junction held 9 bases outside the gene matches. The length of the CDR3 is 17 residues. CDR3 sequence reads: CASSSTGQVLNTGELFF. The CDR3 DNA is TGTGCCAGCAGCTCGACCGGACAGGTTCTGAACACCGGGGAGCTGTTTTTT. Variable domain in full (rest from reference TRBV7-9 and TRBJ2-2): DTGVSQNPRHKITKRGQNVTFRCDPISEHNRLYWYRQTLGQGPEFLTYFQNEAQLEKSRLLSDRFSAERPKGSFSTLEIQRTEQGDSAMYLCASSSTGQVLNTGELFFGEGSRLTVL.

Of note for this clonotype: This may arise from a read error, as a much more abundant clone is one base away. In DNA, the CDR3 is TGCGCCAGAAGCCAAGAACACCTTAGCAATCAGCCCCAGCATTTT. Its translation is CARSQEHLSNQPQHF. The chain couples TRBV4-3 to TRBJ1-5, with D uncertain. Germline CDR1 reads LGHNA; CDR2 reads YSLEER. CDR3 size: 15 residues.

This clonotype was counted ten times or more. The chain employs TRBV6-5 and TRBJ2-5; D perhaps matches TRBD1 (6 bases). CDR3 length: 13 residues. V gave up 8 bases and J gave up 3 bases, with 13 bases separating them. Germline V CDR1 and CDR2: MNHEY, SVGAGI. The CDR3 protein is CASGPEGEETQYF. The DNA of the CDR3 is TGTGCCAGCGGACCAGAGGGGGAAGAGACCCAGTACTTC.

This clonotype was detected a few times. The CDR3 DNA reads TGTGCCAGCAGCCAATTTGGGACTGGGGGGTACGAGCAGTACTTC. The encoded protein is CASSQFGTGGYEQYF. This rearrangement joins TRBV3-1 to TRBJ2-7; weak D call: TRBD2 (6 bases). This CDR3 is built from 15 residues. Germline assignment: CDR1 LGHDT and CDR2 YNNKEL (reference sequence). Trimming took off 2 bases at V and 4 bases at J, with 15 bases between the two ends.

The chain employs TRBV27 and TRBJ2-2, with 9 bases matching TRBD2. V was pared by 5 bases and J by 6 bases, with 13 bases of the junction left unmatched. CDR1 and CDR2 (germline): MNHEY, SMNVEV (reference sequence). This CDR3 region has 17 residues. The CDR3 spells CASSVTPAGGLSGELFF. The CDR3 DNA reads TGTGCCAGCAGTGTAACTCCCGCGGGAGGGCTTTCCGGGGAGCTGTTTTTT.

This clonotype was observed at least ten times. The chain carries TRBV7-9 and TRBJ1-2; D is uncertain. The CDR3 contains 17 residues. Germline loops: CDR1 SEHNR, CDR2 FQNEAQ (reference sequence). Trimming stripped 4 bases from V and 0 bases from J, with 18 bases between. The CDR3 region has the DNA TGTGCCAGCAGCTCCCGGGCCATGGAGGTTCCTAACTATGGCTACACCTTC. This sequence encodes CASSSRAMEVPNYGYTF. The whole variable domain, remainder taken from reference TRBV7-9 and TRBJ1-2, is DTGVSQNPRHKITKRGQNVTFRCDPISEHNRLYWYRQTLGQGPEFLTYFQNEAQLEKSRLLSDRFSAERPKGSFSTLEIQRTEQGDSAMYLCASSSRAMEVPNYGYTFGSGTRLTVV.

Ten or more counts support this clonotype. The chain links TRBV12-3 or TRBV12-4 to TRBJ2-3, with D uncertain. The length of the CDR3 is 15 residues. The ends were cut back, 6 bases at V and 4 bases at J, with 17 bases in the middle. The CDR3 region has the DNA TGTGCCAGCAGCCGAGGAGAATTCCACCCAGATACGCAGTATTTT. Its protein is CASSRGEFHPDTQYF.

This clonotype was counted at least ten times. The V call is TRBV7-6, the J call TRBJ2-3; D remains unclear. This CDR3 is 13 amino acids long. The germline V gene encodes CDR1 SGHVS and CDR2 FNYEAQ. Trimming took off 0 bases at V and 3 bases at J, with 4 bases between the two ends. The CDR3: CASSLATTDTQYF. In DNA, the CDR3 is TGTGCCAGCAGCTTAGCCACAACAGATACGCAGTATTTT.

A note on this clonotype: Just one base apart from a much larger clone, this may be a read error. The chain uses TRBV4-3 and TRBJ1-6; no firm D call. CDR3 length: 16 amino acids. Germline values: CDR1 LGHNA, CDR2 YSLEER. The DNA of the CDR3 is TGCGCCAGCAGCCAATCCCAAAGCTCCTATAGTTCACCCCTCCACTTT. Its protein product is CASSQSQSSYSSPLHF.

This clonotype has at least ten counts. V usage is TRBV15 and J usage is TRBJ1-4; weak D call: TRBD1 (5 bases). V dropped 3 bases and J dropped 0 bases, with 14 bases sitting between them. This CDR3 has 17 amino acids. From germline, CDR1 is LNHNV and CDR2 YYDKDF (reference sequence). In nucleotides, the CDR3 is TGTGCCACCAGCAGTGTTGCCTCAGGGACAACTAATGAAAAACTGTTTTTT. Translation gives CATSSVASGTTNEKLFF.

This clonotype was counted many times. This chain links TRBV20-1 with TRBJ2-4; D gene unclear. In germline, CDR1 is DFQATT, CDR2 SNEGSKA (reference sequence). V was clipped by 3 bases and J by 0 bases, with 12 bases between them. The CDR3 runs 15 residues. CDR3 coding DNA: TGCAGTGCTAGTATTAGAGCCCTAGCCAAAAACATTCAGTACTTC. Residues: CSASIRALAKNIQYF.